The rows below give T cell receptor beta chains drawn from one sample of a study of T cell responses to AZD1222 COVID-19 vaccine. Sequencing was performed with immunoSEQ multiplex PCR; in TCRdb, only in-frame clones are kept and a portion is missing. In the table there are approximately 120,000 clones, more than 75% of which are singletons. The starting material was peripheral blood, obtained 28 days after the second AZD1222 dose. Source of these receptors: an adult who received the AZD1222 COVID-19 vaccine. Both conserved end residues are part of each CDR3. Each record gives: clone size, D gene, J gene, V gene, CDR3 protein, CDR3 DNA. The D gene is left open where the match is weak. Size is omitted from some rows. Given values are once, few, many or a class for expanded clones.

NA,NA,TRBJ1-3,TRBV7-9,CAILDVGATGNTIYF,TGTGCCATCCTGGACGTGGGGGCTACTGGAAACACCATATATTTT
once,NA,TRBJ2-5,TRBV28,CASSSTNRAGETQYF,TGTGCCAGCAGTTCCACAAACAGGGCTGGGGAGACCCAGTACTTC
NA,NA,TRBJ2-7,TRBV7-9,CASSLRGSQVDEQYF,TGTGCCAGCAGCTTAAGGGGGAGCCAAGTGGACGAGCAGTACTTC
NA,TRBD2,TRBJ2-5,TRBV11-2,CASSLAGGLQETQYF,TGTGCCAGCAGCTTAGCGGGAGGTCTCCAAGAGACCCAGTACTTC
few,NA,TRBJ2-7,TRBV21-1,CAPLGEQYF,TGTGCGCCCCTAGGGGAGCAGTACTTC
NA,TRBD2,TRBJ2-1,TRBV14,CASSQDLSGRAKLFF,TGTGCCAGCAGCCAAGATCTGAGCGGGAGGGCCAAACTCTTCTTC
NA,NA,TRBJ2-3,TRBV19,CASSIGGTDTQYF,TGTGCCAGTAGTATTGGGGGAACAGATACGCAGTATTTT
NA,TRBD1,TRBJ1-5,TRBV6-5,CASRAGGDQPQHF,TGTGCCAGCAGGGCAGGGGGGGATCAGCCCCAGCATTTT
NA,NA,TRBJ2-3,TRBV9,CASSVRGRGFTDTQYF,TGTGCCAGCAGCGTAAGGGGCAGGGGTTTCACAGATACGCAGTATTTT
NA,NA,TRBJ2-2,TRBV28,CASSPLRTPTNTGELFF,TGTGCCAGCAGCCCTCTTCGGACACCTACGAACACCGGGGAGCTGTTTTTT
many,NA,TRBJ2-1,TRBV9,CASSVGGGPYNEQFF,TGTGCCAGCAGCGTAGGAGGGGGGCCTTACAATGAGCAGTTCTTC
NA,NA,TRBJ2-2,TRBV5-1,CASSLGGTNTGELFF,TGCGCCAGCAGCTTGGGCGGGACGAACACCGGGGAGCTGTTTTTT
NA,TRBD1,TRBJ2-1,TRBV7-6,CASSLRQGSYNEQFF,TGTGCCAGCAGCTTACGACAGGGGAGTTACAATGAGCAGTTCTTC
NA,NA,TRBJ1-2,TRBV7-9,CASSPFVGYGYTF,TGTGCCAGCAGCCCCTTCGTCGGCTATGGCTACACCTTC
NA,TRBD1,TRBJ1-2,TRBV14,CASSPLTGGWNGYTF,TGTGCCAGCAGCCCCCTCACAGGGGGCTGGAATGGCTACACCTTC
NA,TRBD2,TRBJ2-1,TRBV7-2,CASSLFSSELASEQFF,TGTGCCAGCAGCTTATTCAGTTCGGAACTAGCGAGTGAGCAGTTCTTC
NA,NA,TRBJ2-7,TRBV6-1,CASSDHREKRSYEQYF,TGTGCCAGCAGTGACCACAGGGAGAAAAGATCCTACGAGCAGTACTTC
few,TRBD1,TRBJ1-2,TRBV7-2,CASSRDSLANYGYTF,TGTGCCAGCAGCCGGGACAGCCTAGCTAACTATGGCTACACCTTC
NA,TRBD1,TRBJ1-2,TRBV3-1/TRBV3-2,CASSPMDRPNNGYTF,TGTGCCAGCAGCCCAATGGACAGGCCGAACAATGGCTACACCTTC
NA,TRBD1,TRBJ2-1,TRBV30,CAWSPIGTGADNEQFF,TGTGCCTGGAGTCCAATCGGGACAGGGGCCGACAATGAGCAGTTCTTC
NA,TRBD1,TRBJ1-2,TRBV7-9,CASSIQGAGGYTF,TGTGCCAGCAGCATACAGGGGGCCGGGGGCTACACCTTC
few,NA,TRBJ1-2,TRBV28,CASKGPAYGYTF,TGTGCCAGCAAGGGCCCAGCCTATGGCTACACCTTC
NA,TRBD1,TRBJ2-1,TRBV13,CASSSPGQGGNEQFF,TGTGCCAGCAGCTCACCGGGACAGGGGGGAAATGAGCAGTTCTTC
few,TRBD2,TRBJ2-7,TRBV20-1,CSASGLKLAGGEQYF,TGCAGTGCTAGTGGACTCAAACTAGCGGGAGGGGAGCAGTACTTC
NA,NA,TRBJ2-1,TRBV6-1,CASSEGHRTRGWNEQFF,TGTGCCAGCAGTGAAGGTCACCGGACAAGGGGGTGGAATGAGCAGTTCTTC
NA,NA,TRBJ2-3,TRBV7-2,CASSYTDTQYF,TGTGCCAGCAGCTACACAGATACGCAGTATTTT
once,TRBD2,TRBJ2-7,TRBV29-1,CSVGGAGAIYEQYF,TGCAGCGTTGGGGGAGCGGGGGCTATCTACGAGCAGTACTTC
once,NA,TRBJ2-7,TRBV9,CASSVDGLLYEQYF,TGTGCCAGCAGCGTCGACGGATTATTGTACGAGCAGTACTTC
NA,TRBD1,TRBJ2-7,TRBV18,CASSPGTDSYEQYF,TGTGCCAGCTCCCCCGGGACAGATAGCTACGAGCAGTACTTC
NA,NA,TRBJ1-6,TRBV4-2,CASSQEPSSYNSPLHF,TGTGCCAGCAGCCAAGAGCCCAGTTCCTATAATTCACCCCTCCACTTT
NA,NA,TRBJ1-5,TRBV12-3/TRBV12-4,CASSSGGGQPQHF,TGTGCCAGCAGTTCCGGGGGGGGACAGCCCCAGCATTTT
few,TRBD1,TRBJ1-4,TRBV7-9,CASTRTPGGLNEKLFF,TGTGCCAGCACCCGAACCCCAGGGGGGTTAAATGAAAAACTGTTTTTT
NA,TRBD1,TRBJ1-1,TRBV7-3,CASSLTQGGLTEAFF,TGTGCCAGCAGCTTAACCCAGGGGGGGTTAACTGAAGCTTTCTTT
NA,TRBD2,TRBJ2-1,TRBV7-3,CASSSGGTSGEQFF,TGTGCCAGCAGCTCCGGTGGGACTAGCGGAGAGCAGTTCTTC
NA,TRBD1,TRBJ1-2,TRBV6-1,CASSEVGIQGASSGYTF,TGTGCCAGCAGTGAAGTGGGGATACAGGGGGCGAGTTCTGGCTACACCTTC
NA,NA,TRBJ1-1,TRBV18,CASSPVQGWDTEAFF,TGTGCCAGCTCACCAGTACAGGGATGGGACACTGAAGCTTTCTTT
NA,TRBD1,TRBJ2-6,TRBV19,CASNYFTNRDSPSGANVLTF,TGTGCCAGTAATTACTTCACTAACCGGGACAGCCCCTCTGGGGCCAACGTCCTGACTTTC
NA,NA,TRBJ2-2,TRBV13,CASSLAHRPRPGELFF,TGTGCCAGCAGCTTAGCACATCGGCCCCGGCCCGGGGAGCTGTTTTTT
few,NA,TRBJ1-5,TRBV4-1,CASSPGLHSDNQPQHF,TGCGCCAGCAGCCCAGGTCTTCACAGTGATAATCAGCCCCAGCATTTT